This record covers a single TCR beta chain. The antigen remains unidentified. The sample comes from a study of OX40 agonist ivuxolimab in advanced cancers. General study results and limits: The antigens recognized by the expanded peripheral T cells, that is their antigen specificity, were not determined.

Losses at the gene ends were 3 bases for V and 6 bases for J; bases not matched to a gene: 4. The CDR3 length is 14 residues. CDR1 and CDR2 (germline): SGHNT, YYREEE (reference sequence). Produced via immunoSEQ multiplex PCR; TCRdb's table is partial and in-frame only. There are about 47,000 clones in the sample; 84% occur only once, and around 25% lies in the top ten. The chain is built from TRBV5-4 and TRBJ2-3, with 10 nucleotides matching TRBD1. The specimen comprised CD4+ or CD8+ T cells sorted from blood, sampled in a trial of the OX40 agonist ivuxolimab. The sequence derives from an adult with an advanced solid tumor such as melanoma, head and neck, liver or kidney cancer. The DNA of the CDR3 is TGTGCCAGCAGCTCTGGGACAGGGGCCGATACGCAGTATTTT. Translating gives CASSSGTGADTQYF.